This entry lists 9 T cell receptor beta chains sequenced from one sample in a study of tumor and adjacent non-tumor tissue in lung cancer. TCRbeta libraries were built with three rounds of nested PCR, modified from ARM-PCR. TCRdb itself ran the multiplex PCR reads through MiXCR, one entry per CDR3 protein. Seen here are 84,000 or so distinct CDR3 sequences, around three fifths observed once, and the top ten hold roughly 15%. The template was RNA from unsorted bulk tissue. The sample comprised lung tumor tissue. These receptors were obtained from a man between 65 and 80 years old with non-small cell lung cancer.

This clonotype has ten or more counts. This rearrangement joins TRBV28 to TRBJ2-7, with D unclear. V was cut by 8 bases and J by 4 bases, with 15 bases left in between. This CDR3 is 13 amino acids long. CDR1 is MDHEN and CDR2 is SYDVKM in the germline V gene. This CDR3 reads CASGRSPSYEQYF. In DNA, the CDR3 is TGTGCCAGCGGGCGTTCTCCCAGTTACGAGCAGTACTTC.

The chain employs TRBV6-2 or TRBV6-3 and TRBJ1-2, with D unresolved. Between the trimmed V and J ends, which lost 11 bases and 2 bases, there was a span of 21 bases. Germline CDR1 and CDR2: MNHEY and SVGEGT. This CDR3 contains 15 residues. This chain's CDR3 is CAGTPFTTMNYGYTF. CDR3 DNA: TGTGCCGGCACCCCGTTCACAACCATGAACTATGGCTACACCTTC.

This clonotype is medium-sized in the sample. The chain employs TRBV6-2 or TRBV6-3 and TRBJ2-2, with a possible D match to TRBD2 (5 bases). The CDR3 totals 14 residues. Germline assignment: CDR1 MNHEY and CDR2 SVGEGT. V was pared by 1 base and J by 4 bases, with 7 bases between. CDR3 sequence: CASSYYRGTGELFF. The DNA of the CDR3 is TGTGCCAGCAGTTACTATCGGGGCACCGGGGAGCTGTTTTTT.

This clonotype was seen a handful of times. A much larger clone differs from this one at a single base, so this may be a read error. V usage is TRBV6-1 and J usage is TRBJ1-5, with D unresolved. The CDR3 contains 13 residues. Germline lookup yields CDR1 MNHNS and CDR2 SASEGT. Trimming stripped 6 bases from V and 5 bases from J, with 11 bases between. The CDR3: CASSCVYDQPQHF. DNA of the CDR3: TGTGCCAGCAGCTGCGTATACGATCAGCCCCAGCATTTT.

Turning to this clonotype: The CDR3 end shows no conserved phenylalanine or tryptophan, and so a read error is likely. The chain couples TRBV11-2 to TRBJ2-3, with D tentatively TRBD2 (6 bases). From germline, CDR1 is SGHAT and CDR2 FQNNGV. This CDR3 has 19 amino acids. The CDR3 spells CLSSSESRKGLRTTDTQYS. The CDR3 bases are TGTCTCAGCAGCTCTGAAAGCCGTAAGGGACTCCGAACCACAGATACGCAGTATTCT.

The chain recombines TRBV28 with TRBJ1-5, with D maybe TRBD1 (5 bases). This CDR3 contains 14 residues. Germline V gene data show CDR1 as MDHEN and CDR2 as SYDVKM. V was pared by 8 bases and J by 5 bases, with 16 bases between. This CDR3 is CASGASRDHQPQHF. CDR3 bases: TGTGCCAGCGGGGCGAGCAGGGATCATCAGCCCCAGCATTTT.

Turning to this clonotype: A much larger clone is a single base away; this may be a read error. V and J are TRBV5-4 and TRBJ2-1; either TRBD1 or TRBD2 may fit D (5 bases each). The CDR3 totals 13 residues. The germline CDR1 and CDR2 sequences are SGHNT and YYREEE (reference sequence). CDR3 region: CASSSPGHYDQFF. The CDR3 DNA sequence: TGTGCCAGCAGCTCCCCGGGGCATTATGATCAGTTCTTC.

With respect to this clonotype: Its ends do not fully match the called genes, so a read error is possible. The CDR3 protein is CAWCRDYVQYF. CDR3 DNA sequence: TGTGCCTGGTGTAGGGATTACGTGCAGTACTTC. This sequence joins TRBV30 and TRBJ2-7; D not resolved. CDR3 length: 11 residues. CDR1 and CDR2 from the germline V gene are GTSNPN and SVGIG (reference sequence).

This clonotype was observed at least ten times. The chain recombines TRBV5-4 with TRBJ2-1; D is uncertain. Germline CDR1 SGHNT, CDR2 YYREEE (reference sequence). The CDR3 is 15 residues long. V was cut by 0 bases and J by 7 bases, with 14 bases left in between. The DNA for the CDR3 is TGTGCCAGCAGCTTGGGTGGTAGTAAGATGAATGAGCAGTTCTTC. This translates into CASSLGGSKMNEQFF.